The 2 T cell receptor beta chains presented below share a single source sample, sequenced in a study of T cell changes during pregnancy in multiple sclerosis. Some clones are missing from TCRdb's copy, which holds only in-frame ones; the method was immunoSEQ multiplex PCR. The data show about 57,000 clones, with about 91% seen just once and roughly 3.6% held by the top ten. The source was peripheral blood, collected after pregnancy. These receptors were collected from a female donor in good health, enrolled as a control in a pregnancy study.

The rearrangement links TRBV11-1 to TRBJ2-1, with 12 bases matching TRBD2. With 5 bases clipped from V and 4 bases from J, the junction kept 6 bases outside the gene matches. CDR3 length equals 16 residues. Germline V CDR1 and CDR2: SGHAT, FQDESV (reference sequence). This CDR3 reads CASSPGLAGVYNEQFF. DNA for the CDR3: TGTGCCAGCAGCCCGGGACTAGCGGGTGTATACAATGAGCAGTTCTTC.

The chain joins TRBV7-3 to TRBJ2-2, with D perhaps TRBD2 (6 bases). The CDR3 spans 15 residues. CDR1 is SGHTA, CDR2 FQGTGA, per germline. The V end was cut by 3 bases, the J end by 4 bases, with 12 bases between. For the CDR3, the DNA is TGTGCCAGCAGCTTGGGTAGCGGTTTCACCGGGGAGCTGTTTTTT. This sequence encodes CASSLGSGFTGELFF.